Sequencing of this TCR beta chain was carried out in a study of radiation and T cells in renal cell carcinoma. The CDR3 is 18 amino acids. Germline V gene data show CDR1 as SGHTA and CDR2 as FQGNSA. J gave up 4 bases and V 1 base, and 10 bases lay outside the gene matches. Turning to this clone: The antigen remains undetermined.

Only in-frame clones appear in the TCRdb table, and some are missing; sequencing was by immunoSEQ multiplex PCR. The table lists approximately 150,000 clones, 86% of them singletons. Time point in this sample: blood 4 weeks post-SBRT, at nephrectomy. The treatment: 15 Gy SBRT to primary tumor, nephrectomy 4 weeks later. After SBRT, blood was collected at 2 and 4 weeks, plus baseline. Study-wide results and caveats: Baseline intratumoral clonotype presence is unknown without pretreatment biopsies. Top tumor clonotypes rose in blood 2 weeks post-radiation, then contracted.

This TCR was recovered from a woman aged 45 to 65 with renal cell carcinoma. This chain joins TRBV7-2 and TRBJ2-5; 12 nucleotides line up with TRBD2. The sample consisted of blood, taken from a patient whose treatment included radiotherapy and nephrectomy. CDR3 loop: CASSLGTSGTPRAETQYF. The CDR3, as DNA: TGTGCCAGCAGCTTAGGGACTAGCGGGACCCCTCGGGCAGAGACCCAGTACTTC.